The next 26 T cell receptor beta chains were all read from a single sample in a study of T-cell reconstitution after alpha-beta-depleted transplantation in children (dated by TCRdb to about 2016). The treatment or condition label for this specimen denotes: allogeneic hematopoietic cell transplantation with graft depleted of TCRalphabeta T cells and CD19 B cells. Libraries were prepared through PCR. Reads for this sample came from an Illumina HiSeq 2500. TCR library preparation used molecular barcoding, with unique molecular identifiers applied to normalize quantification of the TCRbeta repertoire. TCRdb trimmed public reads at Q25 via fastp, called clones via MiXCR and kept in-frame beta chains. Each CDR3 protein gets just one entry, which takes the most common genes and DNA from the rows behind it. The sample yields over 90,000 distinct CDR3 sequences; roughly 7.6% were counted once. About a sixth of the sample belongs to the ten largest clones.

The sequences come from PBMCs, collected before TCRalphabeta/CD19-depleted stem cell transplant. These receptors were obtained from a boy between 2 and 15 years old with acute lymphoblastic leukemia, due to receive a stem cell transplant.

The chain is built from TRBV12-3 or TRBV12-4 and TRBJ1-5; TRBD1 matches at 9 bases. V lost 6 bases to trimming and J lost 4 bases; unmatched junction nucleotides: 7. The CDR3 extends over 15 amino acids. CDR3 protein: CASREGQGKNQPQHF. The DNA of the CDR3 is TGTGCCAGCAGGGAGGGACAGGGAAAGAATCAGCCCCAGCATTTT.

This clonotype has at least ten counts. This CDR3 reads CASSEGHENQPQHF. DNA of the CDR3: TGTGCCAGCAGTGAGGGGCATGAGAATCAGCCCCAGCATTTT. The chain joins TRBV6-4 to TRBJ1-5; a possible D gene is TRBD1 (5 bases). The CDR3 is made up of 14 amino acids. V was clipped by 3 bases and J by 4 bases, with 10 bases between them. CDR1 is MRHNA and CDR2 is SNTAGT in the germline V gene.

Ten or more counts support this clonotype. The V and J genes are TRBV7-2 and TRBJ2-5; D call uncertain. The V gene lost 1 base and the J gene lost 3 bases, with 9 bases spanning the gap. The V gene's germline CDR1 is SGHTA and CDR2 FQGNSA. The CDR3 loop spans 14 amino acids. CDR3 amino acids: CASSLGSTKETQYF. The CDR3, as DNA: TGTGCCAGCAGCTTAGGCTCCACCAAAGAGACCCAGTACTTC.

This clonotype occurred many times. The V gene is TRBV6-1, the J gene TRBJ1-5; unclear D gene. The V end lost 8 bases, the J end lost 11 bases, and 19 bases lay between the germline ends. This CDR3 is built from 13 residues. The germline V gene has CDR1 MNHNS and CDR2 SASEGT. CDR3 DNA: TGTGCCAGCGGTCGAAGATCCCGCTCGGCCCAGCATTTT. Protein sequence: CASGRRSRSAQHF.

The chain carries TRBV9 and TRBJ2-7; D not certain. CDR1 is SGDLS and CDR2 is YYNGEE in the germline V gene. The CDR3 runs 12 residues. The V end was cut by 4 bases, the J end by 6 bases, with 11 bases between. CDR3 loop: CASSFGIGEQYF. The CDR3 DNA follows: TGTGCCAGCAGCTTCGGTATCGGCGAGCAGTACTTC.

This chain connects TRBV24-1 to TRBJ1-2; D is uncertain. The CDR3 is 13 amino acids. CDR1 is KGHDR and CDR2 is SFDVKD in the germline V gene. Between the trimmed V and J ends, which lost 9 bases and 5 bases, there was a span of 15 bases. The DNA of the CDR3 is TGTGCCACCTCCCGAAGCAGCGGATATGGCTACACCTTC. Protein: CATSRSSGYGYTF.

This clonotype was recorded a few times. The gene calls are TRBV4-3 and TRBJ1-2; a possible D gene is TRBD1 (6 bases). Germline CDR1 LGHNA, CDR2 YSLEER. Between the trimmed V and J ends, which lost 0 bases and 8 bases, there was a span of 13 bases. The CDR3 loop spans 14 amino acids. The chain's CDR3 is CASSQDRGPGGYTF. CDR3 DNA sequence: TGCGCCAGCAGCCAAGATCGGGGGCCGGGGGGCTACACCTTC.

This CDR3 is CASSLRGLVSDTQYF. The CDR3 DNA follows: TGTGCCAGCAGCCTCCGGGGACTAGTATCAGATACGCAGTATTTT. The genes are TRBV5-5 and TRBJ2-3, with 8 bases matching TRBD2. V lost 4 bases to trimming and J lost 4 bases; unmatched junction nucleotides: 8. CDR1 SGHKS and CDR2 YYEKEE come from the germline V gene (reference sequence). The CDR3 has 15 amino acids.

The chain couples TRBV6-5 to TRBJ2-1; D not resolved. Trimming removed 6 bases from V and 6 bases from J, with 6 bases in between. There are 11 residues in the CDR3. The V gene's germline CDR1 is MNHEY and CDR2 SVGAGI. As DNA, the CDR3 is TGTGCCAGCAGATCTAGCAATGAGCAGTTCTTC. Residues: CASRSSNEQFF.

This clonotype was observed many times. The CDR3 DNA follows: TGCGCCAGCAGCCCGGGACTAGCTGACGAGCAGTACTTC. Its translation: CASSPGLADEQYF. J is TRBJ2-7 and V is TRBV4-3, with TRBD2 identical over 9 bases. The length of the CDR3 is 13 residues. CDR1 is LGHNA and CDR2 is YSLEER in the germline V gene. V shed 4 bases, J shed 5 bases, and the junction held 3 bases outside the gene matches.

This clonotype was observed many times. CDR3 protein: CSARDPTSGDQETQYF. The CDR3, as DNA: TGCAGTGCTAGAGATCCGACTAGCGGGGACCAAGAGACCCAGTACTTC. The rearrangement joins TRBV20-1 to TRBJ2-5; 11 bases are shared with TRBD2. The germline V gene has CDR1 DFQATT and CDR2 SNEGSKA (reference sequence). Unmatched junction bases numbered 3, after V lost 0 bases and J lost 0 bases. The CDR3 covers 16 residues.

This clonotype was observed at least ten times. The rearrangement uses TRBV7-9 and TRBJ1-3, with D maybe TRBD1 (5 bases). The CDR3 has 15 amino acids. Trimming pared 5 bases from V and 0 bases from J, leaving 11 bases between. Germline-derived CDR1 and CDR2 are SEHNR and FQNEAQ (reference sequence). CDR3 in DNA: TGTGCCAGCAGCCATGACAGAGACTCTGGAAACACCATATATTTT. Amino acid sequence: CASSHDRDSGNTIYF.

In its sample, this clonotype was seen many times. V is TRBV20-1 and J is TRBJ2-5, with 12 bases that match TRBD2. The CDR3 covers 15 residues. Germline CDR1 is DFQATT and CDR2 is SNEGSKA (reference sequence). The trim removed 0 bases at V and 8 bases at J, leaving 7 bases unmatched. CDR3 nucleotide sequence: TGCAGTGCTAGAGATCGGAGACTAGCGGGGGTTACCCAGTACTTC. Its translation: CSARDRRLAGVTQYF.

V and J are TRBV18 and TRBJ2-3; no clear D gene. The CDR3 runs 15 residues. CDR1 is KGHSH and CDR2 is LQKENI in the germline V gene. Trimming took off 3 bases at V and 0 bases at J, with 10 bases between the two ends. CDR3 sequence: CASSPGSRSTDTQYF. CDR3 nucleotides: TGTGCCAGCTCACCGGGGTCTCGAAGCACAGATACGCAGTATTTT.

The table lists this clonotype with many counts. V usage is TRBV7-2 and J usage is TRBJ2-2; TRBD2 might be the D (7 bases). CDR1 and CDR2 (germline): SGHTA, FQGNSA. The CDR3 runs 16 residues. Trimming removed 5 bases at V and 4 bases at J, with 17 bases between. The chain's CDR3 is CASSPLRGAGTGELFF. CDR3 DNA sequence: TGTGCCAGCAGCCCACTCCGGGGGGCAGGCACCGGGGAGCTGTTTTTT.

This sequence joins TRBV20-1 and TRBJ1-5; a possible D gene is TRBD1 (6 bases). The CDR3 loop spans 16 amino acids. Deletions cut 6 bases from V and 7 bases from J, with 25 bases between. Per the germline V gene, CDR1 is DFQATT and CDR2 is SNEGSKA (reference sequence). The CDR3 coding sequence is TGCAGTGCCGTACGAACGGCAGGGGCAAACGGACAGCCCCAGCATTTT. The encoded protein is CSAVRTAGANGQPQHF.

Only a few counts were recorded for this clonotype. V is TRBV6-2 or TRBV6-3 and J is TRBJ1-1; D is unclear. CDR3 length: 13 amino acids. The germline V and J ends were trimmed by 2 bases and 7 bases, with 11 bases remaining between them. Germline V gene data show CDR1 as MNHEY and CDR2 as SVGEGT. This CDR3 reads CASSYGGLGEAFF. CDR3 in DNA: TGTGCCAGCAGTTACGGAGGGTTGGGTGAAGCTTTCTTT.

The V and J genes are TRBV6-1 and TRBJ1-1; 8 positions agree with TRBD1. This CDR3 comprises 14 residues. From germline, CDR1 is MNHNS and CDR2 SASEGT. V trimming: 7 bases; J trimming: 1 base; junction bases outside the gene matches: 5. DNA for the CDR3: TGTGCCAGCAACCTCAGGGGGCGGAACACTGAAGCTTTCTTT. It encodes CASNLRGRNTEAFF.

In this sample, this clonotype turned up a few times. The chain joins TRBV10-3 to TRBJ1-2; TRBD1 matches 11 bases. The V segment lost 6 bases and the J segment 2 bases; nucleotides outside the gene matches: 8. The CDR3 totals 16 residues. Germline loops: CDR1 ENHRY, CDR2 SYGVKD. The CDR3 is CAISTGGTGGNYGYTF. The CDR3 DNA follows: TGTGCCATCAGCACAGGTGGGACAGGGGGGAACTATGGCTACACCTTC.

The table lists this clonotype with many counts. The CDR3 sequence: CASRMPGQGQETQYF. The DNA for the CDR3 is TGCGCCAGCAGGATGCCCGGACAGGGCCAAGAGACCCAGTACTTC. The chain employs TRBV5-1 and TRBJ2-5; 8 bases map to TRBD1. V lost 5 bases and J lost 1; bases outside the gene matches: 7. This CDR3 has 15 residues. Germline loops: CDR1 SGHRS, CDR2 YFSETQ.

This rearrangement joins TRBV2 to TRBJ2-7; unclear D gene. Germline V gene data show CDR1 as SNHLY and CDR2 as FYNNEI. V gave up 6 bases and J gave up 4 bases, with 19 bases separating them. The CDR3 spans 15 residues. CDR3: CASRGSMEGRYEQYF. The CDR3 DNA follows: TGTGCCAGCAGGGGCTCCATGGAAGGAAGGTACGAGCAGTACTTC.

The genes are TRBV7-3 and TRBJ2-7, with 9 positions matching TRBD1. This CDR3 contains 15 residues. V lost 5 bases to trimming and J lost 2 bases; unmatched junction nucleotides: 7. The V gene's germline CDR1 is SGHTA and CDR2 FQGTGA. The CDR3 bases are TGTGCCAGCAGCCCCGGTGGGACAGGGCCCTACGAGCAGTACTTC. Its protein is CASSPGGTGPYEQYF.

This clonotype was detected ten times or more. This may be a read error, as it is one base from a much larger clone. The chain links TRBV7-8 to TRBJ2-3; the D is unclear. The germline gives CDR1 SGHVS, CDR2 FQNEAQ. The CDR3 runs 11 residues. V shed 2 bases and J shed 6 bases, with 3 bases lying between them. The CDR3 DNA follows: TGTGCCAGCAGCTTACAGGATACGCAGTATTTT. This encodes CASSLQDTQYF.

This clonotype was counted only a few times. This rearrangement joins TRBV6-5 to TRBJ1-2, with 7 bases fitting TRBD1. The CDR3 is made up of 16 amino acids. The junction had 4 bases not matched to a gene; V was cut back by 0 bases and J by 0 bases. The V gene's germline CDR1 is MNHEY and CDR2 SVGAGI. CDR3 residues: CASSYSTGTTNYGYTF. CDR3 DNA: TGTGCCAGCAGTTACTCGACAGGGACAACTAACTATGGCTACACCTTC.

This clonotype was picked up many times. The genes are TRBV11-2 and TRBJ1-1; no clear D. V lost 4 bases and J lost 1, with 13 bases in between. The CDR3 runs to 15 residues. Germline assignment: CDR1 SGHAT and CDR2 FQNNGV. DNA of the CDR3: TGTGCCAGCAGCTCCGAAACGACTCAGAACACTGAAGCTTTCTTT. Protein sequence: CASSSETTQNTEAFF.

The CDR3 protein is CASSLGQGATGANVLTF. CDR3 sequence (DNA): TGTGCCAGCAGCTTGGGACAGGGGGCGACTGGGGCCAACGTCCTGACTTTC. The chain recombines TRBV5-6 with TRBJ2-6; TRBD1 aligns across 10 bases. The CDR3 contains 17 residues. V was clipped by 0 bases and J by 2 bases; unmatched bases: 2. The V gene's germline CDR1 is SGHDT and CDR2 YYEEEE.